This T cell receptor beta chain was sequenced during a study of beta chain features in type 1 diabetes. About the study: Cell yields, gender and age were similar in healthy donors and patients.

Expressed TCRB transcripts were sequenced because the entire RNA isolate underwent reverse transcription. Libraries were prepared by immunoSEQ multiplex PCR; TCRdb keeps only in-frame clonotypes and omits some of them. The sample has 140,000 to 150,000 clones, about 13% seen once; the top ten hold roughly 1.3%. V dropped 5 bases and J dropped 1 base, with 11 bases sitting between them. The CDR3 has 13 residues. In germline, CDR1 is SQVTM, CDR2 ANQGSEA. Study-level results: Moderately but significantly shorter TCRB CDR3s were found in Type 1 diabetes patients in all four CD4+ subsets.

This clone turned up a few times. What it recognizes is unknown. Material: central memory CD4+ T cells from blood. The rearrangement uses TRBV29-1 and TRBJ1-1; TRBD1 is a possible D gene (6 bases). This sequence originates from a man younger than 35 with type 1 diabetes. Here the CDR3 reads CSVTTQGNTEAFF. CDR3 bases: TGCAGCGTTACGACACAGGGGAACACTGAAGCTTTCTTT. The variable domain in full, with the rest retrieved from reference TRBV29-1 and TRBJ1-1, is SAVISQKPSRDICQRGTSLTIQCQVDSQVTMMFWYRQQPGQSLTLIATANQGSEATYESGFVIDKFPISRPNLTFSTLTVSNMSPEDSSIYLCSVTTQGNTEAFFGQGTRLTVV.